A selection of T cell receptor beta chains follows, all from one sample in a study of blood T cell repertoires in COVID-19. Data came from immunoSEQ multiplex PCR; TCRdb stores just in-frame clones and leaves some out. Counted here are under 65,000 clones, about 90% occurring once; the ten biggest clones make up less than 6.5%. What was sequenced was peripheral blood. The receptors stem from a man older than 75 in a cohort sampled during active COVID-19. CDR3s include the opening cysteine and the closing phenylalanine or tryptophan. A D gene is named only where the DNA matches it firmly. Size values are once, few and many counts, or a class for expanded clones, and some rows have none.

TRBV6-5	NA	NA	TRBJ2-1	TGTGCCAGCAGTTACTCAGGACTCGGCAATGAGCAGTTCTTC	CASSYSGLGNEQFF
TRBV27	TRBD1	NA	TRBJ1-3	TGTGCCAGCAGTTTACGACAGGGCGGCCCCGGAAACACCATATATTTT	CASSLRQGGPGNTIYF
TRBV24-1	TRBD1	NA	TRBJ2-3	TGTGCCACCAGTGACCCCGGACAGGACACAGATACGCAGTATTTT	CATSDPGQDTDTQYF
TRBV9	TRBD2	once	TRBJ2-5	TGTGCCAGCAGCGCCACTAGCGGTCAAGAGACCCAGTACTTC	CASSATSGQETQYF
TRBV3-1/TRBV3-2	TRBD1	NA	TRBJ2-7	TGTGCCAGCAGCCCCCGGGACAGGGGAAATAGGGAGCAGTACTTC	CASSPRDRGNREQYF
TRBV24-1	NA	NA	TRBJ2-7	TGTGCCACCAGTGATCTTCGACAGACCTCCTACGAGCAGTACTTC	CATSDLRQTSYEQYF
TRBV27	NA	NA	TRBJ2-3	TGTGCCAGCAGTTTATCCTTCTCCACAGATACGCAGTATTTT	CASSLSFSTDTQYF
TRBV10-3	NA	NA	TRBJ1-6	TGTGCCATCAGTGAGACGGCAGGGGCTGGGAATAATTCACCCCTCCACTTT	CAISETAGAGNNSPLHF
TRBV29-1	TRBD1	NA	TRBJ2-5	TGCAGCGTAGGGACAGTCCGTCAAGAGACCCAGTACTTC	CSVGTVRQETQYF
TRBV6-2/TRBV6-3	NA	NA	TRBJ1-1	TGTGCCAGCAGTTACTCGATCGGCGCCCGCGACAGTGAAGCTTTCTTT	CASSYSIGARDSEAFF
TRBV1	NA	NA	TRBJ2-5	TGCACCAGCGCCCGCGGTCAAGAGACCCAGTACTTC	CTSARGQETQYF
TRBV18	TRBD2	once	TRBJ2-1	TGTGCCAGCTCACCTAGGATGACCGGGGGGGCCTACAATGAGCAGTTCTTC	CASSPRMTGGAYNEQFF
TRBV7-8	TRBD2	NA	TRBJ2-5	TGTGCCAGCAGCGGAGTAGCGGGAGGGGCGGAGACCCAGTACTTC	CASSGVAGGAETQYF
TRBV19	TRBD1	few	TRBJ2-1	TGTGCCAGTAGTATAGGGACAGGGGGAGGTTATGAGCAGTTCTTC	CASSIGTGGGYEQFF
TRBV4-2	NA	NA	TRBJ1-2	TGTGCCAGCAGCCAAGAGTTAGGGGTGGCTCGTGGCTACACCTTC	CASSQELGVARGYTF
TRBV6-4	NA	once	TRBJ1-2	TGTGCCAGCAGTGATTCGGTGGGCTACACCTTC	CASSDSVGYTF
TRBV24-1	TRBD2	NA	TRBJ2-3	TGTGCCACCCTTCCGGGAGGGGATGCAGATACGCAGTATTTT	CATLPGGDADTQYF
TRBV3-1/TRBV3-2	TRBD1	NA	TRBJ1-4	TGTGCCAGCAGCCCCGGGACAGGGGTGGGCAACGAAAAACTGTTTTTT	CASSPGTGVGNEKLFF
TRBV3-1/TRBV3-2	TRBD2	NA	TRBJ2-3	TGTGCCAGCAGTTTACTAGCGGGGGGGCAAGATACGCAGTATTTT	CASSLLAGGQDTQYF
TRBV9	NA	NA	TRBJ1-4	TGTGCCAGCAGCGTAACAGGGTACGCGACTAATGAAAAACTGTTTTTT	CASSVTGYATNEKLFF
TRBV5-1	NA	few	TRBJ2-5	TGCGCCAGCAGCTCGTACCCCGGGGAGACCCAGTACTTC	CASSSYPGETQYF
TRBV30	NA	NA	TRBJ2-3	TGTGCCTGGAGTACTGGAGATACGCAGTATTTT	CAWSTGDTQYF
TRBV5-1	NA	medium-sized	TRBJ2-7	TGCGCCAGCAGAAGCGGACAGCACTCCTACGAGCAGTACTTC	CASRSGQHSYEQYF
TRBV7-2	TRBD1	NA	TRBJ1-5	TGTGCCAGCAGCTTAAGGACAGGGGCCAATCAGCCCCAGCATTTT	CASSLRTGANQPQHF
TRBV10-3	NA	NA	TRBJ2-5	TGTGCCATCAGTGAAAGCGGTGACGAGACCCAGTACTTC	CAISESGDETQYF
TRBV9	NA	NA	TRBJ1-1	TGTGCCAGCAGCGTAGACCATCAGTACACTGAAGCTTTCTTT	CASSVDHQYTEAFF
TRBV5-1	NA	NA	TRBJ1-4	TGCGCCAGCAGCTTGGACGCGGGCGCCAAAACTAATGAAAAACTGTTTTTT	CASSLDAGAKTNEKLFF
TRBV6-5	NA	few	TRBJ1-2	TGTGCCAGCACCCAGGGCACCTATAACTATGGCTACACCTTC	CASTQGTYNYGYTF
TRBV11-2	TRBD1	NA	TRBJ2-2	TGTGCCAGCAGCTGGGACAGAAACACCGGGGAGCTGTTTTTT	CASSWDRNTGELFF
TRBV25-1	NA	NA	TRBJ2-1	TGTGCCAGCAGTGAATTTGGGACTTTGTACAATGAGCAGTTCTTC	CASSEFGTLYNEQFF
TRBV19	TRBD1	NA	TRBJ2-5	TGTGCCAGTAGTATAGGGGACAGGGCGATGGAGACCCAGTACTTC	CASSIGDRAMETQYF
TRBV15	TRBD1	few	TRBJ2-2	TGTGCCACCAGCAGAAAACCCGCGGGACAGGGGGCTTCCGGGGAGCTGTTTTTT	CATSRKPAGQGASGELFF
TRBV27	NA	NA	TRBJ1-6	TGTGCCAGCAGTGCAGGGGATACCTATAATTCACCCCTCCACTTT	CASSAGDTYNSPLHF
TRBV18	TRBD1	NA	TRBJ1-6	TGTGCCAGCTCACTTACGGGACAGGGGGATTCACCCCTCCACTTT	CASSLTGQGDSPLHF
TRBV5-4	TRBD2	NA	TRBJ2-3	TGTGCCAGCAGCTCCAGACTAGCGGGAGAAGGCACAGATACGCAGTATTTT	CASSSRLAGEGTDTQYF
TRBV6-2/TRBV6-3	NA	NA	TRBJ2-3	TGTGCCAGCAGTTACTCGATCCGGGAGCCCACAGATACGCAGTATTTT	CASSYSIREPTDTQYF
TRBV30	TRBD2	NA	TRBJ2-5	TGTGCCTGGAACCCGAGCGGGGCGGCAGGAGAGACCCAGTACTTC	CAWNPSGAAGETQYF
TRBV7-2	NA	NA	TRBJ1-1	TGTGCCAGCAGAGCAGGGATTCTGAACACTGAAGCTTTCTTT	CASRAGILNTEAFF
TRBV6-5	NA	once	TRBJ2-3	TGTGCCAGCACCAGGGACTTTCCTAATTATACGCAGTATTTT	CASTRDFPNYTQYF